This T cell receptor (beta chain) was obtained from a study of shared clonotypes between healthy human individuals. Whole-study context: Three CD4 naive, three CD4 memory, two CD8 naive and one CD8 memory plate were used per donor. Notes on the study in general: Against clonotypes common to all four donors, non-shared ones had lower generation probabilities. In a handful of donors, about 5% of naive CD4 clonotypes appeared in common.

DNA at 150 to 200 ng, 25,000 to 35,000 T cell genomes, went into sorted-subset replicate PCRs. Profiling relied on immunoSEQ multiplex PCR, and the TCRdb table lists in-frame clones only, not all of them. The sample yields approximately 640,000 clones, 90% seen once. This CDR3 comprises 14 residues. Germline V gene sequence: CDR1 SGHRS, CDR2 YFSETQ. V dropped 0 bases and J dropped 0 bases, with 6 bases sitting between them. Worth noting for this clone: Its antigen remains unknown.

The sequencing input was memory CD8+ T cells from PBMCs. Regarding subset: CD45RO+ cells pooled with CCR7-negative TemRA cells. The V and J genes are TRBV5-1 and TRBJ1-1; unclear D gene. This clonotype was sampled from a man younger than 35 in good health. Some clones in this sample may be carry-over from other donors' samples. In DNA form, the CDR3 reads TGCGCCAGCAGCTTGGGACTTCTGAACACTGAAGCTTTCTTT. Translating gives CASSLGLLNTEAFF.